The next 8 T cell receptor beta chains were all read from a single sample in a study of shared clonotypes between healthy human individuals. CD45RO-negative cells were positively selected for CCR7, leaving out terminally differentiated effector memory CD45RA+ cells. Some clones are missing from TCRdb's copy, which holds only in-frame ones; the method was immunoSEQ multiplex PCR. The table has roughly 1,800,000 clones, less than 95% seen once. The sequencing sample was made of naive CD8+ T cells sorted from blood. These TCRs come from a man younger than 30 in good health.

DNA of the CDR3: TGTGCCAGCAGCGTTATTGGACCCTCCTACGAGCAGTACTTC. Its protein product is CASSVIGPSYEQYF. This chain joins TRBV7-6 and TRBJ2-7; D unresolved. Germline V gene sequence: CDR1 SGHVS, CDR2 FNYEAQ. Trimming pared 5 bases from V and 0 bases from J, leaving 11 bases between. The CDR3 is 14 amino acids.

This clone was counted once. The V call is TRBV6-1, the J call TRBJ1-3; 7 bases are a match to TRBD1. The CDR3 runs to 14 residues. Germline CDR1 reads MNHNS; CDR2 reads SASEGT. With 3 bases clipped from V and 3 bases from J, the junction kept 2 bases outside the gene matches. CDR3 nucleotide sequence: TGTGCCAGCAGTGAGCCAGGGGGTGGAAACACCATATATTTT. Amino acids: CASSEPGGGNTIYF.

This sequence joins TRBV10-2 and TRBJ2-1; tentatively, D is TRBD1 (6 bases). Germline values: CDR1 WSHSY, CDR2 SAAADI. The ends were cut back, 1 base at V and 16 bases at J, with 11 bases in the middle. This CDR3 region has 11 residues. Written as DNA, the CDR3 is TGCGCCAGCAGTGAGTTGGCAGGGGCCTTCTTC. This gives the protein CASSELAGAFF.

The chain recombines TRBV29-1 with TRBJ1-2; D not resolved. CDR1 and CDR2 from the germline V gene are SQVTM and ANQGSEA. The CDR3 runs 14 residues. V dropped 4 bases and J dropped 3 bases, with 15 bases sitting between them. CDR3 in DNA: TGCAGCGTTGGAGACCTCCCCGTTGACTATGGCTACACCTTC. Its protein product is CSVGDLPVDYGYTF.

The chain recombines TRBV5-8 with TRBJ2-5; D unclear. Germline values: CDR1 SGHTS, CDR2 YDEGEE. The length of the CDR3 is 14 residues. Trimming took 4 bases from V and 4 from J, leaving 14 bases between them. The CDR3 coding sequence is TGTGCCAGCAGCCCCATATCCGAGGCAGAGACCCAGTACTTC. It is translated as CASSPISEAETQYF.

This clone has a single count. CDR3: CASSYASSGYEQYF. CDR3 sequence (DNA): TGTGCCAGCAGTTACGCATCCTCCGGGTACGAGCAGTACTTC. The chain carries TRBV6-5 and TRBJ2-7, with D uncertain. The CDR3 has 14 amino acids. Trimming removed 2 bases at V and 4 bases at J, with 12 bases between. Germline CDR1 MNHEY, CDR2 SVGAGI.

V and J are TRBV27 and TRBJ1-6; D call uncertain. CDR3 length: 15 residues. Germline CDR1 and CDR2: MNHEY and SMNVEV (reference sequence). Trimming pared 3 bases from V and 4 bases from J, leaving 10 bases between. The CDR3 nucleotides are TGTGCCAGCAGTTTGGGTAGGCTGTATAATTCACCCCTCCACTTT. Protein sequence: CASSLGRLYNSPLHF.

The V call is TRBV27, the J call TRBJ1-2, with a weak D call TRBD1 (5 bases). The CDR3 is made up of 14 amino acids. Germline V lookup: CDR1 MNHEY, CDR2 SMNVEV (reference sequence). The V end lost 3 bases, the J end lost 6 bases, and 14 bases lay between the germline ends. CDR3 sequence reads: CASSFDTQGDGYTF. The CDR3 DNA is TGTGCCAGCAGTTTTGACACCCAGGGAGATGGCTACACCTTC.